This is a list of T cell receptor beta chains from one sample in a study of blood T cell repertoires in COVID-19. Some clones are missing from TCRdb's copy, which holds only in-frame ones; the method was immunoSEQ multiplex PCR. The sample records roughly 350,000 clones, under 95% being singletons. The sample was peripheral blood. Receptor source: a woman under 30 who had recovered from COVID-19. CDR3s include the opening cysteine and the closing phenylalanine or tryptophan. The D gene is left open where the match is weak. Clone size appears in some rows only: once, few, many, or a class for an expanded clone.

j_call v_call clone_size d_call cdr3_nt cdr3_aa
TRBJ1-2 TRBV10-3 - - TGTGCCATCAGTGAGTCCAATCTCCGGGTCGTCTATGGCTACACCTTC CAISESNLRVVYGYTF
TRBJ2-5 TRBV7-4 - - TGTGCCAGCAGCCCTAGACTAGTGCGAGAGACCCAGTACTTC CASSPRLVRETQYF
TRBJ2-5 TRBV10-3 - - TGTGCCATCAGTGAAGCCTTGGAGGAGACCCAGTACTTC CAISEALEETQYF
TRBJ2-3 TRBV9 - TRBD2 TGTGCCAGTAGCGTAGAATTCGGACTAGCCAGCACAGATACGCAGTATTTT CASSVEFGLASTDTQYF
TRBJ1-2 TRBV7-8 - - TGTGCCAGCAGCCAGAGGGCAGGGGAGATCTATGGCTACACCTTC CASSQRAGEIYGYTF
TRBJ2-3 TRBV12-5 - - TGTGCTAGTGGTTTGGCCGGGACTGATACGCAGTATTTT CASGLAGTDTQYF
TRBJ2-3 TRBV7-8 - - TGTGCCAGCAGCGTGCAATCAGGGGCAGATACGCAGTATTTT CASSVQSGADTQYF
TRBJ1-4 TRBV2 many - TGTGCCAGCAGAGTGGGGACTTCCGAAAAACTGTTTTTT CASRVGTSEKLFF
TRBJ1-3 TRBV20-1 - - TGCAGTGCTCAACTCTACGACACCATATATTTT CSAQLYDTIYF
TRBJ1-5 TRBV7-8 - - TGTGCCAGCAGCTTAGCGGAGGGGACTAGCAATCAGCCCCAGCATTTT CASSLAEGTSNQPQHF
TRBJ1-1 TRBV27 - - TGTGCCAGCAGTTTTCGGGCCCCAGGGAATACGAGAGCTTTCTTT CASSFRAPGNTRAFF
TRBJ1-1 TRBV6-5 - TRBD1 TGTGCCAGTGATTCCGGGACAGGAGACACTGAAGCTTTCTTT CASDSGTGDTEAFF
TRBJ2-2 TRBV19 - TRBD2 TGTGCCAGTAGTCCGCGGACTAGCCCATCCGGGGAGCTGTTTTTT CASSPRTSPSGELFF
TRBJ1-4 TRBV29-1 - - TGCAGCGTTGCCGTATTTACTAATGAAAAACTGTTTTTT CSVAVFTNEKLFF
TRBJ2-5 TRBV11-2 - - TGTGCCAGCAGCGCCAGGGGTCATCAGTACTTC CASSARGHQYF
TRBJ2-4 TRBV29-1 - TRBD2 TGCAGCGTTGCGCTAGCGGGGGTAGCCAAAAACATTCAGTACTTC CSVALAGVAKNIQYF
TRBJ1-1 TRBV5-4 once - TGTGCCAGCAGCTTGTGGGGGCTAACTGACATGAACACTGAAGCTTTCTTT CASSLWGLTDMNTEAFF
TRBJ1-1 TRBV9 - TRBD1 TGTGCCAGCAGCGTAGCCACAGGGGGCGTAGGGGTCACTGAAGCTTTCTTT CASSVATGGVGVTEAFF
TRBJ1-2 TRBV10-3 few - TGTGCCATCAGTGAGCCCCCCGAATATACAATGAACTATGGCTACACCTTC CAISEPPEYTMNYGYTF
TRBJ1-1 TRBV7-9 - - TGTGCCAGCAGCTACCAGGAAACTGAAGCTTTCTTT CASSYQETEAFF
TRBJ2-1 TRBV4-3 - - TGCGCCAGCAGCCGAACGAGGCGGGCCTACAATGAGCAGTTCTTC CASSRTRRAYNEQFF
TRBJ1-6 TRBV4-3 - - TGCGCCAGCAGCCAAGAAGTTATGGGAGGTGGGGGGAATTCACCCCTCCACTTT CASSQEVMGGGGNSPLHF
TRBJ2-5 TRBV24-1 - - TGTGCCACCAACGCGCCGGGCCAAGAGACCCAGTACTTC CATNAPGQETQYF
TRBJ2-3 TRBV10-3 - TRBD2 TGTGCCATCAGTGAGCTAGCGGGAGGGGCAGATACGCAGTATTTT CAISELAGGADTQYF
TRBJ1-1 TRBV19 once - TGTGCCACCGGGTGGGGGCGGAACACTGAAGCTTTCTTT CATGWGRNTEAFF
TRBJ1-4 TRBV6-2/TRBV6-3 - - TGTGCCAGCAGCCACGATGAGGGGCAGGGGGAAAAACTGTTTTTT CASSHDEGQGEKLFF
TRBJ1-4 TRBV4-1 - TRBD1 TGCGCCAGCAGCCAACATCGGGGACAGTTCAGCCCTAATGAAAAACTGTTTTTT CASSQHRGQFSPNEKLFF
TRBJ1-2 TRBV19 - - TGTGCCAGTAGTTACCTCCACCGGGGGGAAGGCTATGGCTACACCTTC CASSYLHRGEGYGYTF
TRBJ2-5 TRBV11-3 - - TGTGCCAGCAGCCCCGACACCCAAGAGACCCAGTACTTC CASSPDTQETQYF
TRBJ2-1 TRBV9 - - TGTGCCAGCAGCGTAGACTCGAACAATGAGCAGTTCTTC CASSVDSNNEQFF
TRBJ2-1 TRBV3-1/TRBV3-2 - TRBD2 TGTGCCAGCAGCCAGCTAACTAGCGGTTACAATGAGCAGTTCTTC CASSQLTSGYNEQFF
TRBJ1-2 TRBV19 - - TGTGCCAGTAGTGTAACCCTGGGGGGGGCCTACCCTGGGGGCTACACCTTC CASSVTLGGAYPGGYTF
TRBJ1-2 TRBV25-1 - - TGTGCCAGCAGTGAATTGGGGCTGTATGGCTACACCTTC CASSELGLYGYTF
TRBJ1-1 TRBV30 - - TGTGCCTGGAGAGGACAGTTGTCTGAAGCTTTCTTT CAWRGQLSEAFF
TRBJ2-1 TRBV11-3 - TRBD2 TGTGCCAGCAGCCCCAGCGGGACCTACAATGAGCAGTTCTTC CASSPSGTYNEQFF
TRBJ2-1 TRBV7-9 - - TGTGCCAGCAGTCTCATACAGGGAAGGGGATACAATGAGCAGTTCTTC CASSLIQGRGYNEQFF
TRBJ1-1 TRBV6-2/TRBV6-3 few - TGTGCCAGCAGTTTCCCCACCGACACTCTAAACACTGAAGCTTTCTTT CASSFPTDTLNTEAFF
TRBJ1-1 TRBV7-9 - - TGTGCCAGCAGCTCCTTCGGAGGAACTGAAGCTTTCTTT CASSSFGGTEAFF
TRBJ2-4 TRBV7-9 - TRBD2 TGTGCCACCAACGGACTAGCGGGAGGTATAACCAAAAACATTCAGTACTTC CATNGLAGGITKNIQYF
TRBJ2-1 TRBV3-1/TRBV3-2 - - TGTGCCAGCAGCCAAGATGTTGGACTACGGGCAACCGAGCAGTTCTTC CASSQDVGLRATEQFF
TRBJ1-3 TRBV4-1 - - TGCGCCAGCAGCCTTATACAGCCCTCTGGAAACACCATATATTTT CASSLIQPSGNTIYF
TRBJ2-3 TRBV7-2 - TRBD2 TGTGCCAGCAGTCCCCGGACTAGCGGGAGAACAGATACGCAGTATTTT CASSPRTSGRTDTQYF